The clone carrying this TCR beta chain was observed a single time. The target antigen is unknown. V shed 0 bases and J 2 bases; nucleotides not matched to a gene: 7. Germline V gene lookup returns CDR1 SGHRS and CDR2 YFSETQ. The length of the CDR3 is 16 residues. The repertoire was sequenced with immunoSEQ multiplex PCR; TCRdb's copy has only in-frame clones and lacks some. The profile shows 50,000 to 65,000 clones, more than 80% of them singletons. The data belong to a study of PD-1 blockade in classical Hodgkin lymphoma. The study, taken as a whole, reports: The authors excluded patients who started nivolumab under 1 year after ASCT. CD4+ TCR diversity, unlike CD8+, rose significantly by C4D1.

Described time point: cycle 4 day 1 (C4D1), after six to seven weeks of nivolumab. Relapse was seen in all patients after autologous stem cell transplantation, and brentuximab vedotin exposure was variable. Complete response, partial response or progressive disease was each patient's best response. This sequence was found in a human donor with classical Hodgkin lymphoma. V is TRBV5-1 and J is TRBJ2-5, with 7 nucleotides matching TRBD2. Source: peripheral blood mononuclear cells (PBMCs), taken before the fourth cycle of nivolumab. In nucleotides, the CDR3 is TGCGCCAGCAGCTTGGAGCCCGCGGGGGTGCAAGAGACCCAGTACTTC. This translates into CASSLEPAGVQETQYF.